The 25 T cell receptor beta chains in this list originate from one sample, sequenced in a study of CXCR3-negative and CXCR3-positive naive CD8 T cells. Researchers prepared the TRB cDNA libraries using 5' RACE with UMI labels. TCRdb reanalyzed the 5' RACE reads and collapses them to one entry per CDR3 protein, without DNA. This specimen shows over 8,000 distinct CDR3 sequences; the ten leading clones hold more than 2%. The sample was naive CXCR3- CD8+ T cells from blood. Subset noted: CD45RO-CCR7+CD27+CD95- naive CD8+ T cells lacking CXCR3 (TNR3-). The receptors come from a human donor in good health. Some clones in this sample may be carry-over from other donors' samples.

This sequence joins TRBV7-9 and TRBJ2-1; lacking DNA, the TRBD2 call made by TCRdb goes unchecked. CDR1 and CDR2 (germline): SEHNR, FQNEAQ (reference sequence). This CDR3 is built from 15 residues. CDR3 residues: CASSAVGRGENEQFF. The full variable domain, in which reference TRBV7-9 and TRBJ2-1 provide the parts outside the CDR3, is DTGVSQNPRHKITKRGQNVTFRCDPISEHNRLYWYRQTLGQGPEFLTYFQNEAQLEKSRLLSDRFSAERPKGSFSTLEIQRTEQGDSAMYLCASSAVGRGENEQFFGPGTRLTVL.

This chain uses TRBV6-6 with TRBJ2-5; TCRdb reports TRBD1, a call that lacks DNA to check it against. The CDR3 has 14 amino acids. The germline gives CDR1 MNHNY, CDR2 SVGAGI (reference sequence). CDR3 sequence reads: CASSYSGGDETQYF.

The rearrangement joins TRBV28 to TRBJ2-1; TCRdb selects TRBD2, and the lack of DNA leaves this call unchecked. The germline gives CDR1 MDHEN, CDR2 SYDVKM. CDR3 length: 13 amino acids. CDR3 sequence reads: CASTFGREGEQFF. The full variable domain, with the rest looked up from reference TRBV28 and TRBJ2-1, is DVKVTQSSRYLVKRTGEKVFLECVQDMDHENMFWYRQDPGLGLRLIYFSYDVKMKEKGDIPEGYSVSREKKERFSLILESASTNQTSMYLCASTFGREGEQFFGPGTRLTVL.

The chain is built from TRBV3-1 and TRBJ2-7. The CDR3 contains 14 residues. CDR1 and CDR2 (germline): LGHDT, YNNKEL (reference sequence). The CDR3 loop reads CASSQGLRIYEQYF.

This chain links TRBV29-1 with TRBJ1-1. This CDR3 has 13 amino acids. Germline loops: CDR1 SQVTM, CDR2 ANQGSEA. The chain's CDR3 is CSVIYREHTEAFF.

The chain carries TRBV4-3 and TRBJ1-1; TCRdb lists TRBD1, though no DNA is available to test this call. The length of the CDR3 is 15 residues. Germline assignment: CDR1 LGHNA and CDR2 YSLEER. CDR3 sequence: CASSQWGSDVTEAFF.

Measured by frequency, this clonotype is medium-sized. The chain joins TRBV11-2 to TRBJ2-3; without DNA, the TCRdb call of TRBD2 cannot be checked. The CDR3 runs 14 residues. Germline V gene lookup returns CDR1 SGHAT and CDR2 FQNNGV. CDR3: CASSWTSGADTQYF.

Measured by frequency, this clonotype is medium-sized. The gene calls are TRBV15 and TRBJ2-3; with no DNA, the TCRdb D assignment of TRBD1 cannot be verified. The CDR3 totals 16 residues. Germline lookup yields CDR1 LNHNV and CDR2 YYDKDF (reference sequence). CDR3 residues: CATSRDGSGGADTQYF.

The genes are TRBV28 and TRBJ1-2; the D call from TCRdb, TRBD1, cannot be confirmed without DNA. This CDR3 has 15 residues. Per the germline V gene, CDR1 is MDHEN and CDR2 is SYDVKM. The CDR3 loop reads CASRDRGLANYGYTF.

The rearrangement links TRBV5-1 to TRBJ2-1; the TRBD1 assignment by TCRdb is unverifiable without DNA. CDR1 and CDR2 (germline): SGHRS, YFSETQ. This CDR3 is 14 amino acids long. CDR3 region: CASSLGTGVNEQFF.

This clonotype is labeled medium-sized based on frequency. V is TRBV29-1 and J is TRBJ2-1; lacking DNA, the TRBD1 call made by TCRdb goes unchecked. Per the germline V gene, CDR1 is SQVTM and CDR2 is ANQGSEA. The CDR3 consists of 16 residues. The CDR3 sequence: CSAEGTGGHSYNEQFF.

The CDR3 reads CASSLGPDRGTSTDTQYF. This chain uses TRBV5-1 with TRBJ2-3; lacking DNA, the TRBD1 call made by TCRdb goes unchecked. CDR3 size: 18 residues. Germline CDR1 reads SGHRS; CDR2 reads YFSETQ.

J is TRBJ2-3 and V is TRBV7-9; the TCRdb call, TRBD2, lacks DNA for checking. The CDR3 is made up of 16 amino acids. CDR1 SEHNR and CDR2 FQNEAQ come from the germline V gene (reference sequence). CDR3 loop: CASSSATSGNTDTQYF.

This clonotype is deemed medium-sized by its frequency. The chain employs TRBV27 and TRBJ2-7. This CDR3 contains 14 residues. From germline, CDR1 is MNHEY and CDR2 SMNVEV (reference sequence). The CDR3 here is CASSLGRYSYEQYF.

CDR3: CARTPPAQGTDTQYF. This rearrangement joins TRBV2 to TRBJ2-3; as DNA is missing, the TRBD1 call by TCRdb cannot be tested. The CDR3 is 15 amino acids. The V gene's germline CDR1 is SNHLY and CDR2 FYNNEI.

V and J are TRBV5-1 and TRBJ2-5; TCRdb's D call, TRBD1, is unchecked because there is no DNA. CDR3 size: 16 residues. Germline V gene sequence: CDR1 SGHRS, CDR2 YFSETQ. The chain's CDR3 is CASSYPVQGAEETQYF.

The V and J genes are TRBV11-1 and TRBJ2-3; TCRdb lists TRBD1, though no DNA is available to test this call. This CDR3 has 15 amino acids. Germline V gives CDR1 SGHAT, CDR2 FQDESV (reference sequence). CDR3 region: CASRADPGGTDTQYF.

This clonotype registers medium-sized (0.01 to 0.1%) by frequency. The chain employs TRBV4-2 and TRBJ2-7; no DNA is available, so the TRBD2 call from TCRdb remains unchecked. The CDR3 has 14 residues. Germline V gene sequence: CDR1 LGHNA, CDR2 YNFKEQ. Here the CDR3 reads CASSQEGLVPEQYF.

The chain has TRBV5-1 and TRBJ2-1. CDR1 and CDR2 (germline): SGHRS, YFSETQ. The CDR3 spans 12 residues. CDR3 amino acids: CASSLEGNEQFF.

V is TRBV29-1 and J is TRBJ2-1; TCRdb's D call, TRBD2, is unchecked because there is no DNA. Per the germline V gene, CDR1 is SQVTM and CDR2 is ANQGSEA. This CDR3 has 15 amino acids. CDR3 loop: CSVEGLAGAYNEQFF.

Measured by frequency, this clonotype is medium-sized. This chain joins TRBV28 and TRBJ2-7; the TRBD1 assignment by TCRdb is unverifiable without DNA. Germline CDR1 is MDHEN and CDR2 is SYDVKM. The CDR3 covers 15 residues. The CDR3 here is CASIPRDRVRYEQYF. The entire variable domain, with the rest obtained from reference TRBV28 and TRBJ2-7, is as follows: DVKVTQSSRYLVKRTGEKVFLECVQDMDHENMFWYRQDPGLGLRLIYFSYDVKMKEKGDIPEGYSVSREKKERFSLILESASTNQTSMYLCASIPRDRVRYEQYFGPGTRLTVT.

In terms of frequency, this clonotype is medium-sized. CDR3 sequence reads: CSVMSGGNEQFF. This rearrangement joins TRBV29-1 to TRBJ2-1; the TCRdb call, TRBD1, lacks DNA for checking. Germline lookup yields CDR1 SQVTM and CDR2 ANQGSEA. The CDR3 length is 12 residues.

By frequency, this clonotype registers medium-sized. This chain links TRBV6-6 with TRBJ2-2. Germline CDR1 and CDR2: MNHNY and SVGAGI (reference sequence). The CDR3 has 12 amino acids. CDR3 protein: CARRGNTGELFF.

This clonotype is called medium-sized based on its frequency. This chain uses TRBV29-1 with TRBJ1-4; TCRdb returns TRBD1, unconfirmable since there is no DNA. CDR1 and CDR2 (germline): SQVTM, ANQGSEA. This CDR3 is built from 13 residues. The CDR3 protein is CSGQLAVNEKLFF.

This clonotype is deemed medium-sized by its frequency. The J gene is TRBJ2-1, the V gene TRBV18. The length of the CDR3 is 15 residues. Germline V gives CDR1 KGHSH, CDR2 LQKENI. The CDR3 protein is CASSPSVAHYNEQFF.